This entry concerns a single TCR beta chain. Its antigen remains unidentified. Deep-level running was used for the assay. This table comes from immunoSEQ multiplex PCR, and its TCRdb copy is limited to in-frame clones, with some not included. The profile covers 2 million to 2.5 million clones, with approximately 93% appearing a single time and roughly 0.36% taken by the ten largest. This entry is derived from a study of shared clonotypes between healthy human individuals. Study findings and constraints: Clonotype sharing across a handful of donors was observed for around 5% of naive CD4 clonotypes. Only blood samples were collected, and tissue repertoires likely differ.

The study separated CD4+ cells into CD45RA+ naive and CD45RA-negative memory subsets. This CDR3 is 15 amino acids long. V trimming: 3 bases; J trimming: 7 bases; junction bases outside the gene matches: 11. Germline V lookup: CDR1 MDHEN, CDR2 SYDVKM. The sequenced sample consisted of naive CD4+ T cells from PBMCs. Sample subset: CD45RA+ positively selected. This TCR was sampled from a man younger than 35 in good health. Some clones in this sample may be carry-over from other donors' samples. The V and J genes are TRBV28 and TRBJ1-2; 7 bases align to TRBD1. In nucleotides, the CDR3 is TGTGCCAGCAGTTTCCCAGGGGGTAATAAAGGTGGCTACACCTTC. This codes for CASSFPGGNKGGYTF.